This T cell receptor beta chain was sequenced for a study of blood T cell repertoires in COVID-19. For the study at large: Specimens from acute and convalescent COVID-19 originated in the United States, Italy and Spain. The cDNA or gDNA used as material had been derived from T cells, B-cell-depleted T cells, or PBMCs.

Authors' methods: It was from reference gene primer amplification that nucleated cell counts were estimated. Sequenced by immunoSEQ multiplex PCR; TCRdb stores in-frame clones only, minus some. V and J calls and clone size are copied from that table; D and trimming were computed from the DNA. The profile shows roughly 54,000 clones, about 90% of them singletons. The clonotype was recovered from a woman aged 60-75 years with active or convalescent COVID-19. Sequencing input: peripheral blood.

The CDR3, as DNA: TGTGCCAGCAAAGGGACGGGACAATCGAATTCACCCCTCCACTTT. Its protein is CASKGTGQSNSPLHF. The chain uses TRBV2 and TRBJ1-6, with D perhaps matching TRBD1 (6 bases). CDR3 length equals 15 residues. Germline V lookup: CDR1 SNHLY, CDR2 FYNNEI. The V and J ends lost 7 bases and 7 bases respectively, with 17 bases between them.